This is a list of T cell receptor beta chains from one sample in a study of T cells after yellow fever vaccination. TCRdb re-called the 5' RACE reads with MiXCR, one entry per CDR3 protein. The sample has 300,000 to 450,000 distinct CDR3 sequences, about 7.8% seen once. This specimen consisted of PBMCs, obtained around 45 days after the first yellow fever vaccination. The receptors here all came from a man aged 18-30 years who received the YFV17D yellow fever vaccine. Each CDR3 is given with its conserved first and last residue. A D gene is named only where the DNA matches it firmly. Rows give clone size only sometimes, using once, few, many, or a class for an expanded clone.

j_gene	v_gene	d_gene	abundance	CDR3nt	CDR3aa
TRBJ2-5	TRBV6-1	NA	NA	TGTGCCAGCAGTGAAGTGTCGCAGTCTATTCAAGAGACCCAGTACTTC	CASSEVSQSIQETQYF
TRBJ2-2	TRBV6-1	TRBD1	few	TGTGCCAGCAGTCGAAACCCGGGACAGGAGACCGGGGAGCTGTTTTTT	CASSRNPGQETGELFF
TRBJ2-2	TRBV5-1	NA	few	TGCGCCAGCAGCTTGGAGGGGCCTGCCGGGGAGCTGTTTTTT	CASSLEGPAGELFF
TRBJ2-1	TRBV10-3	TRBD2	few	TGTGCCATCAAGGATAGGAGCGGGGTAGTTGAGCAGTTCTTC	CAIKDRSGVVEQFF
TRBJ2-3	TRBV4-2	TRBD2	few	TGTGCCAGCAGCCAAACACTAGCGGGGGGTTATGATACGCAGTATTTT	CASSQTLAGGYDTQYF
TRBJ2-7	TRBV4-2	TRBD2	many	TGTGCCAGCAGCCAAATCACCGGGACTAGCGGCTACGAGCAGTACTTC	CASSQITGTSGYEQYF
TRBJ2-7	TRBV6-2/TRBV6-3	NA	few	TGTGCCAGCGAGCGCGGCTCCCCCTCCTACGAGCAGTACTTC	CASERGSPSYEQYF
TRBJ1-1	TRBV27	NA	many	TGTGCCAGCAGCCTACTCGGGGGGGCTGAAGCTTTCTTT	CASSLLGGAEAFF
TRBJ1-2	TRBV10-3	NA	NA	TGTGCCATCAGTGAGGCAGGGAGTGGCTACACCTTC	CAISEAGSGYTF
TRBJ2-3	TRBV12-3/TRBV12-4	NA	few	TGTGCCAGCAGTTTGGCGGAAGGGAGTAGCACAGATACGCAGTATTTT	CASSLAEGSSTDTQYF
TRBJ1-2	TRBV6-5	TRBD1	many	TGTGCCAGCAGTTACCCCGCGACAGGGGATGGGGGCTACACCTTC	CASSYPATGDGGYTF
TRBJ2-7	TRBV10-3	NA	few	TGTGCCATCAGTGATGGGGGGTCTGAGCAGTACTTC	CAISDGGSEQYF
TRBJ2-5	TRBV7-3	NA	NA	TGTGCCAGCAGCGCAACGTCGGGGGCGGGAGAGACCCAGTACTTC	CASSATSGAGETQYF
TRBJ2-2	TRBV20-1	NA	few	TGCAGTGCTAGAGATCTGGGCAGGGGAAATTACGGCGGGGAGCTGTTTTTT	CSARDLGRGNYGGELFF
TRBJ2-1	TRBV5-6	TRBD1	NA	TGTGCCAGCAGCTTGAAAAGGGACAGGGGAGAGGATGAGCAGTTCTTC	CASSLKRDRGEDEQFF
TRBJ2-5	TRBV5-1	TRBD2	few	TGCGCCAGCAGTTCGCCGGGGGGAGAGACCCAGTACTTC	CASSSPGGETQYF
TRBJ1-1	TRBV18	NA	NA	TGTGCCAGCCTGCGGGGCCGGAACACTGAAGCTTTCTTT	CASLRGRNTEAFF
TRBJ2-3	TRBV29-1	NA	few	TGCAGCGTTGTCGGCAGGCTCTTCACAGATACGCAGTATTTT	CSVVGRLFTDTQYF
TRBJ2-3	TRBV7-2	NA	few	TGTGCCAGCAGCTATCAGGGATCTTATTACACAGATACGCAGTATTTT	CASSYQGSYYTDTQYF
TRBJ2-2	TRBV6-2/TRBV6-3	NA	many	TGTGCCAGCTCACGATCCGGCACCGGGGAGCTGTTTTTT	CASSRSGTGELFF
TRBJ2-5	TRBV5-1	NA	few	TGCGCCAGCAGCTACCTAACCGGGACAAAAGAGACCCAGTACTTC	CASSYLTGTKETQYF
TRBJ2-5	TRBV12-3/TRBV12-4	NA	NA	TGTGCCAGCAGTTTAGGCCGGCGGATAGCTGCCATGGAGACCCAGTACTTC	CASSLGRRIAAMETQYF
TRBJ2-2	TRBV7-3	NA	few	TGTGCCAGCAGCTTAAATTCAGGGGCGGTCGGAACCGGGGAGCTGTTTTTT	CASSLNSGAVGTGELFF
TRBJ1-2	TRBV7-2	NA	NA	TGTGCCAGCAGCCCCCGGGGGAGGTGGATGCCCGTCGATGGCTACACCTTC	CASSPRGRWMPVDGYTF